Each of the 7 T cell receptor beta chains below was sequenced from the same sample in a study of ipilimumab plus nivolumab after autologous stem cell transplantation (dated by TCRdb to the early 2020s). Libraries came from the immunoSEQ multiplex PCR assay. TCRdb mirrors the immuneACCESS table, restricted to in-frame sequences. Some clones are absent from its copies; in checked studies, under half trace to an unresolved V gene, and the reason for the others is unknown. In this sample the table shows over 3,000 clones, around nine tenths of which occur a single time. Under 30% of the sample is held by the ten biggest clonotypes. Sequencing used PBMCs, obtained in a trial of ipilimumab plus nivolumab as post-transplant consolidation. The receptor source for this set is a male donor with multiple myeloma.

The gene calls are TRBV14 and TRBJ2-6; D is possibly TRBD1 or TRBD2 (5 bases each). CDR3 length equals 13 residues. Deletions cut 3 bases from V and 9 bases from J, with 9 bases between. Per germline, CDR1 SGHDN and CDR2 FVKESK. As DNA, the CDR3 is TGTGCCAGCAGCCAGTGGGACGGCAACGTCCTGACTTTC. Translation gives CASSQWDGNVLTF.

V and J are TRBV27 and TRBJ2-2, with D uncertain. CDR1 and CDR2 (germline): MNHEY, SMNVEV (reference sequence). This CDR3 has 13 amino acids. Trimming took 7 bases from V and 1 from J, leaving 7 bases between them. The CDR3 region is CASTAENTGELFF. CDR3 nucleotide sequence: TGTGCCAGCACGGCGGAGAACACCGGGGAGCTGTTTTTT.

The chain uses TRBV19 and TRBJ2-3, with D perhaps matching TRBD1 or TRBD2 (5 bases each). Germline CDR1 and CDR2: LNHDA and SQIVND (reference sequence). V was trimmed by 1 base and J by 4 bases, leaving 12 bases between them. The CDR3 sequence is 15 residues long. The CDR3 DNA reads as TGTGCCAGTAGTATAGGGGGGAGTGACGCAGATACGCAGTATTTT. Its translation is CASSIGGSDADTQYF.

The V gene is TRBV5-5, the J gene TRBJ2-5; D call uncertain. From germline, CDR1 is SGHKS and CDR2 YYEKEE (reference sequence). This CDR3 region has 13 residues. V shed 2 bases and J shed 2 bases, with 7 bases lying between them. CDR3 sequence: CASSFPIQETQYF. DNA of the CDR3: TGTGCCAGCAGCTTCCCTATTCAAGAGACCCAGTACTTC.

The chain joins TRBV6-4 to TRBJ2-2; D unclear. The ends were cut back, 3 bases at V and 2 bases at J, with 4 bases in the middle. This CDR3 region has 13 residues. Looked up from germline, CDR1 is MRHNA and CDR2 is SNTAGT. The chain's CDR3 is CASSEDNTGELFF. The CDR3 bases are TGTGCCAGCAGTGAGGACAACACCGGGGAGCTGTTTTTT.

The genes are TRBV27 and TRBJ2-1; D may correspond to TRBD1 or TRBD2 (5 bases each). The CDR3 covers 14 residues. Germline loops: CDR1 MNHEY, CDR2 SMNVEV (reference sequence). The germline V and J ends were trimmed by 1 base and 6 bases, with 10 bases remaining between them. CDR3 in amino acids: CASSLYPGTNEQFF. The CDR3 coding sequence is TGTGCCAGCAGTTTATACCCAGGGACCAATGAGCAGTTCTTC.

This chain links TRBV10-2 with TRBJ2-1, with TRBD2 as a possible D gene (5 bases). The length of the CDR3 is 15 residues. V shed 2 bases and J shed 0 bases, with 8 bases lying between them. The germline V gene has CDR1 WSHSY and CDR2 SAAADI. The CDR3 DNA reads as TGCGCCAGCAGTGAGACGGGATTCTCCTACAATGAGCAGTTCTTC. It translates to CASSETGFSYNEQFF.